This TCR beta chain is from a study of control samples from healthy donors and cancer patients. Generated by immunoSEQ multiplex PCR, the TCRdb table keeps only in-frame clones and is missing some. The data show 6,000 to 7,500 clones, over 70% seen once. J was trimmed by 5 bases and V by 4 bases; bases with no gene match: 13. Germline loops: CDR1 SGHNT, CDR2 YYREEE (reference sequence). The CDR3 is made up of 16 amino acids. The V and J genes are TRBV5-4 and TRBJ2-5; 8 bases are shared with TRBD1. Sequenced: formalin-fixed, paraffin-embedded tissue. The TCR comes from a male donor with melanoma. For the CDR3, the DNA is TGTGCCAGCAGCCCCTTCCGTGGGACAGGAGGGGAGACCCAGTACTTC. This codes for CASSPFRGTGGETQYF.